This T cell receptor beta chain emerged from a study of memory CD4+ T cells and cytomegalovirus serostatus. General study points: The CMV-associated TCR signature appears largely within the CD4+ memory repertoire.

This clone was seen only once. The antigen is unknown. Germline V CDR1 and CDR2: SGHTA, FQGNSA. This CDR3 has 16 residues. V shed 3 bases, J shed 5 bases, and the junction held 11 bases outside the gene matches. The protocol was immunoSEQ multiplex PCR, while the TCRdb copy is restricted to in-frame clones and leaves out a portion. The table lists approximately 44,000 clones, roughly four fifths of them singletons. The sort gate was single viable CD3+CD4+CD8-CD45RO+ cells for memory CD4+ T cells. The chain employs TRBV7-2 and TRBJ2-5, with 8 bases aligning to TRBD2. The TCR was taken from an adult in good health and CMV-seronegative. Sample: memory CD4+ T cells from blood. The CDR3 protein is CASSLVPGGVKETQYF. The CDR3 DNA sequence: TGTGCCAGCAGCTTGGTCCCGGGGGGGGTTAAGGAGACCCAGTACTTC.